This T cell receptor (beta chain) appears in the sequencing data of a study of CXCR3-negative and CXCR3-positive naive CD8 T cells. Notes on the study in general: CXCR3-positive naive cells had TRB CDR3s that were more hydrophobic than CXCR3-negative naive cells had.

The germline V gene encodes CDR1 MNHEY and CDR2 SVGEGT. The CDR3 is 17 residues long. TRB cDNA libraries were made by UMI-labeled 5' RACE. TCRdb reprocessed the 5' RACE reads; each CDR3 protein has one entry and no DNA is given. Its table records around 63,000 distinct CDR3 sequences. With regard to this clonotype: What it binds is unknown.

Among CD8+ T cells, naive ones were CD45RO-CCR7+CD27+CD95-. Sequenced: naive CXCR3+ CD8+ T cells from blood. Subset: CD45RO-CCR7+CD27+CD95- naive CD8+ T cells expressing CXCR3 (TNR3+). The sequence came from a human donor in good health. Some clones in this sample may be carry-over from other donors' samples. This sequence joins TRBV6-2 or TRBV6-3 and TRBJ2-1; TCRdb's D call of TRBD1 is untestable without DNA. CDR3 amino acids: CASSYSPFGRTDNEQFF.